These T cell receptor beta chains were read from a single sample in a study of blood T cell repertoires in COVID-19. Libraries were prepared by immunoSEQ multiplex PCR; TCRdb keeps only in-frame clonotypes and omits some of them. The table includes fewer than 200,000 clones, more than 65% detected once. Sample: peripheral blood. These receptors were taken from an older man with active or convalescent COVID-19. Each CDR3 is given with its conserved first and last residue. A D gene is named only where the DNA matches it firmly. Clone sizes are given selectively: once, few, many, or a class where the clone is expanded.

TRBV29-1	TRBJ1-3	13	-	-	TGCAGCGTTGCGTGGACAGCTGGAAACACCATATATTTT	CSVAWTAGNTIYF
TRBV7-2	TRBJ1-1	14	once	-	TGTGCCAGCAGCTTAGTGGGCAGCAACACTGAAGCTTTCTTT	CASSLVGSNTEAFF
TRBV11-2	TRBJ2-7	14	-	-	TGTGCCAGCAGCTCAGGGAGGAGAACCTACGAGCAGTACTTC	CASSSGRRTYEQYF
TRBV15	TRBJ2-7	18	few	TRBD1	TGTGCCACCAGCAGAGATTCCGCCACCGGGACAGCGAGCCACGAGCAGTACTTC	CATSRDSATGTASHEQYF
TRBV6-6	TRBJ2-1	12	-	-	TGTGCCAGCAGCCTTAGTTACAATGAGCAGTTCTTC	CASSLSYNEQFF
TRBV21-1	TRBJ2-7	15	once	-	TGTGCCAGCAGCAAAGGCGGCAGGGGGGACTACGAGCAGTACTTC	CASSKGGRGDYEQYF
TRBV9	TRBJ2-1	16	-	TRBD1	TGTGCCAGCAGCGAGGAGGGACAGGGAATGAGCAATGAGCAGTTCTTC	CASSEEGQGMSNEQFF
TRBV6-2/TRBV6-3	TRBJ1-2	15	-	TRBD1	TGTGCCAGCAGCAATAGGGACAGCGCGGGCTATGGCTACACCTTC	CASSNRDSAGYGYTF
TRBV10-2	TRBJ2-3	16	-	TRBD2	TGCGCCAGCAGTTTTAGCGGGAGTGGAGACACATATACGCAGTATTTT	CASSFSGSGDTYTQYF
TRBV2	TRBJ2-3	14	-	TRBD2	TGTGCCAGCAGTGTTGGGGGGGGAACAGATACGCAGTATTTT	CASSVGGGTDTQYF
TRBV7-9	TRBJ1-3	14	-	TRBD1	TGTGCCAGCAGCTCGTCGTACTCAGGGGGTACCATATATTTT	CASSSSYSGGTIYF
TRBV30	TRBJ2-5	15	-	-	TGTGCCTGGAGTGTAGGTCGACTTACCCAAGAGACCCAGTACTTC	CAWSVGRLTQETQYF
TRBV2	TRBJ2-1	13	-	-	TGTGCCAGCAGTGGCTCAAGAGCGGGTGAGCAGTTCTTC	CASSGSRAGEQFF
TRBV24-1	TRBJ2-3	16	-	TRBD1	TGTGCCACCAGTGATTTGCGGGGACAGGACACAGATACGCAGTATTTT	CATSDLRGQDTDTQYF
TRBV20-1	TRBJ2-5	13	-	-	TGCAGTGCTAGTAGGGGGGGCCGGGAGACCCAGTACTTC	CSASRGGRETQYF
TRBV3-1/TRBV3-2	TRBJ1-1	16	-	TRBD1	TGTGCCAGCAGCCAAGGGACAGGGTTAATGAACACTGAAGCTTTCTTT	CASSQGTGLMNTEAFF
TRBV9	TRBJ2-1	14	-	TRBD1	TGTGCCAGCTCACGACAGGGGGATAACAATGAGCAGTTCTTC	CASSRQGDNNEQFF
TRBV7-9	TRBJ2-3	15	-	TRBD2	TGTGCCAGCAGCCGGACTAGCGGGAGGGCAGATACGCAGTATTTT	CASSRTSGRADTQYF
TRBV3-1/TRBV3-2	TRBJ1-6	15	-	TRBD1	TGTGCCAGCTCCCCGTACAGGGGATATAATTCACCCCTCCACTTT	CASSPYRGYNSPLHF
TRBV7-2	TRBJ2-5	14	-	-	TGTGCCAGCAGCTTAGAGGCTAGATTGGAGACCCAGTACTTC	CASSLEARLETQYF
TRBV7-2	TRBJ1-1	14	-	TRBD1	TGTGCCAGCAGCCTCACAGGGGTACAGGCTGAAGCTTTCTTT	CASSLTGVQAEAFF
TRBV5-1	TRBJ2-2	16	few	TRBD1	TGCGCCAGCAGCTTGGCAGGGGGCGCTGGCACCGGGGAGCTGTTTTTT	CASSLAGGAGTGELFF
TRBV7-2	TRBJ1-1	14	-	-	TGTGCCAGCAGCTTCGTGGGGACGGAGGGTGAAGCTTTCTTT	CASSFVGTEGEAFF